This passage covers 20 T cell receptor beta chains from one sample sequenced in a study of blood T cell repertoires in COVID-19. TCRdb's copy holds only in-frame clones and misses some; the assay was immunoSEQ multiplex PCR. The profile shows roughly 120,000 clones, roughly 80% of them singletons. The sequenced material came from peripheral blood. These receptors all come from a man between 65 and 79 years old with acute or convalescent COVID-19.

This chain connects TRBV27 to TRBJ1-2; 9 nucleotides match TRBD1. The CDR3 runs 14 residues. V shed 5 bases and J 4 bases; nucleotides not matched to a gene: 5. Germline CDR1 is MNHEY and CDR2 is SMNVEV (reference sequence). CDR3 bases: TGTGCCAGCAGTCCCCTGGGACAGGGCTATGGCTACACCTTC. It codes for CASSPLGQGYGYTF.

This clone has a single count. CDR3 sequence: CASSMGGTEAFF. The CDR3 DNA reads TGTGCCAGTAGTATGGGGGGGACTGAAGCTTTCTTT. J is TRBJ1-1 and V is TRBV19; D is possibly TRBD1 (5 bases). Looked up from germline, CDR1 is LNHDA and CDR2 is SQIVND (reference sequence). The CDR3 runs to 12 residues. Trimming cost V 3 bases and J 5 bases, with 7 bases left between them.

This clone was observed a handful of times. The J gene is TRBJ1-2, the V gene TRBV2, with no clear D. The CDR3 consists of 13 residues. The germline gives CDR1 SNHLY, CDR2 FYNNEI. The germline V and J ends were trimmed by 3 bases and 3 bases, with 8 bases remaining between them. CDR3 DNA sequence: TGTGCCAGCAGTGAGGGGAGGGACTATGGCTACACCTTC. This sequence encodes CASSEGRDYGYTF.

This clone has more than one count but fewer than ten. The chain couples TRBV18 to TRBJ1-1; TRBD1 aligns across 9 bases. V trimming: 3 bases; J trimming: 1 base; junction bases outside the gene matches: 6. The germline CDR1 and CDR2 sequences are KGHSH and LQKENI. The CDR3 contains 16 residues. CDR3 coding DNA: TGTGCCAGCTCACCCTTTTCGGACAGGGGGAACACTGAAGCTTTCTTT. As protein: CASSPFSDRGNTEAFF.

The chain is built from TRBV12-5 and TRBJ2-3; 7 nucleotides line up with TRBD2. V lost 6 bases and J lost 2; bases outside the gene matches: 2. The germline CDR1 and CDR2 sequences are LGHNT and FRNRAP. The CDR3 sequence is 13 residues long. This CDR3 is CASGRGDTDTQYF. In nucleotides, the CDR3 is TGTGCTAGTGGCCGGGGGGACACAGATACGCAGTATTTT. The full variable domain, its missing parts supplied by reference TRBV12-5 and TRBJ2-3, is DARVTQTPRHKVTEMGQEVTMRCQPILGHNTVFWYRQTMMQGLELLAYFRNRAPLDDSGMPKDRFSAEMPDATLATLKIQPSEPRDSAVYFCASGRGDTDTQYFGPGTRLTVL.

V usage is TRBV11-1 and J usage is TRBJ1-1, with 8 nucleotides matching TRBD1. Germline V CDR1 and CDR2: SGHAT, FQDESV (reference sequence). V trimming: 1 base; J trimming: 5 bases; junction bases outside the gene matches: 0. The CDR3 totals 13 residues. The CDR3 DNA reads as TGTGCCAGCAGCTTAGACAGGGGGACTGAAGCTTTCTTT. Amino acid sequence: CASSLDRGTEAFF.

V usage is TRBV4-2 and J usage is TRBJ1-5, with TRBD1 as a possible D gene (6 bases). The V and J ends lost 2 bases and 4 bases respectively, with 9 bases between them. This CDR3 has 14 amino acids. Per germline, CDR1 LGHNA and CDR2 YNFKEQ. As DNA, the CDR3 is TGTGCCAGCAGCCAAAATGACAGGAATCAGCCCCAGCATTTT. Amino acids: CASSQNDRNQPQHF.

The V gene is TRBV3-1 (or the pseudogene TRBV3-2), the J gene TRBJ2-1; 14 bases are a match to TRBD2. The germline gives CDR1 LGHDT, CDR2 YNNKEL (reference sequence). CDR3 length: 14 residues. V was clipped by 6 bases and J by 12 bases; unmatched bases: 7. The CDR3 sequence is CASSTGTSGSWQFF. CDR3 coding DNA: TGTGCCAGCAGTACCGGGACTAGCGGGAGTTGGCAGTTCTTC.

The chain joins TRBV12-3 or TRBV12-4 to TRBJ2-1; 8 positions agree with TRBD2. J was trimmed by 8 bases and V by 5 bases; bases with no gene match: 5. The CDR3 totals 13 residues. The CDR3 loop reads CASSHSGVHEQFF. The CDR3 nucleotides read TGTGCCAGCAGTCATAGCGGGGTTCATGAGCAGTTCTTC.

This chain joins TRBV9 and TRBJ1-2, with 10 bases identical to TRBD1. Trimming cost V 6 bases and J 1 base; bases outside gene matches: 3. This CDR3 spans 14 amino acids. Germline assignment: CDR1 SGDLS and CDR2 YYNGEE. CDR3: CASNRDRGNYGYTF. In DNA form, the CDR3 reads TGTGCCAGCAACCGGGACAGGGGTAACTATGGCTACACCTTC.

This clone was recorded once. The chain links TRBV3-1 (or the pseudogene TRBV3-2) to TRBJ2-1; 9 bases are a match to TRBD2. J was trimmed by 5 bases and V by 1 base; bases with no gene match: 3. CDR3 length: 15 amino acids. CDR1 and CDR2 (germline): LGHDT, YNNKEL (reference sequence). The CDR3 protein is CASSQGAGGDNEQFF. The CDR3 DNA reads TGTGCCAGCAGCCAAGGGGCGGGAGGGGACAATGAGCAGTTCTTC.

J is TRBJ1-3 and V is TRBV11-2; D unresolved. Per germline, CDR1 SGHAT and CDR2 FQNNGV. Between the trimmed V and J ends, which lost 2 bases and 4 bases, there was a span of 3 bases. The CDR3 has 12 amino acids. The CDR3 spells CASSLQGNTIYF. CDR3 sequence (DNA): TGTGCCAGCAGCTTACAGGGAAACACCATATATTTT. The whole variable domain, remainder taken from reference TRBV11-2 and TRBJ1-3, is EAGVAQSPRYKIIEKRQSVAFWCNPISGHATLYWYQQILGQGPKLLIQFQNNGVVDDSQLPKDRFSAERLKGVDSTLKIQPAKLEDSAVYLCASSLQGNTIYFGEGSWLTVV.

The genes are TRBV5-4 and TRBJ2-7; TRBD2 matches 14 bases. The trim removed 5 bases at V and 2 bases at J, leaving 9 bases unmatched. CDR3 length: 17 residues. From germline, CDR1 is SGHNT and CDR2 YYREEE (reference sequence). The CDR3: CASRPGLAGVGTYEQYF. CDR3 nucleotides: TGTGCCAGCAGGCCGGGACTAGCGGGAGTAGGGACCTACGAGCAGTACTTC.

The chain combines TRBV6-5 with TRBJ1-2; no reliable D call. The germline V gene encodes CDR1 MNHEY and CDR2 SVGAGI. The CDR3 has 13 residues. V was shortened by 0 bases and J by 8 bases, with 10 bases between the two germline ends. The CDR3 here is CASSYSRGSGYTF. In nucleotides, the CDR3 is TGTGCCAGCAGTTACTCGAGAGGGAGCGGCTACACCTTC.

This chain connects TRBV28 to TRBJ2-1; no definite D call. Germline CDR1 and CDR2: MDHEN and SYDVKM. The CDR3 consists of 14 residues. Trimming took off 5 bases at V and 3 bases at J, with 11 bases between the two ends. The CDR3 coding sequence is TGTGCCAGCAGTCTCGGTATAAGCTACAATGAGCAGTTCTTC. Protein: CASSLGISYNEQFF.

The rearrangement uses TRBV7-8 and TRBJ2-5, with TRBD2 identical over 8 bases. The CDR3 is 14 residues long. Germline CDR1 is SGHVS and CDR2 is FQNEAQ. The ends lost 0 bases at V and 5 bases at J; junction bases unmatched: 2. The CDR3 loop is CASSLARLAETQYF. CDR3 DNA: TGTGCCAGCAGCTTAGCTAGACTAGCGGAGACCCAGTACTTC.

Written as DNA, the CDR3 is TGTGCCAGCAGTGCTCGGTCAGGGAACTATGGCTACACCTTC. Residues: CASSARSGNYGYTF. This sequence joins TRBV2 and TRBJ1-2, with D perhaps matching TRBD1 (5 bases). This CDR3 is 14 amino acids long. CDR1 is SNHLY and CDR2 is FYNNEI in the germline V gene. The V end was cut by 4 bases, the J end by 2 bases, with 11 bases between.

J is TRBJ2-7 and V is TRBV27; possibly TRBD1 for D (6 bases). Trimming cost V 6 bases and J 0 bases, with 12 bases left between them. From germline, CDR1 is MNHEY and CDR2 SMNVEV (reference sequence). The CDR3 has 14 amino acids. The CDR3 nucleotides are TGTGCCAGCAGCCAGGGGATGTCCTCCTACGAGCAGTACTTC. It yields the protein CASSQGMSSYEQYF.

The V and J genes are TRBV28 and TRBJ1-1; weak D call: TRBD1 (5 bases). Looked up from germline, CDR1 is MDHEN and CDR2 is SYDVKM. The CDR3 is 12 amino acids. With 8 bases removed from V and 7 bases from J, the gap between germline ends came to 14 bases. The CDR3: CASRDFRDEAFF. In nucleotides, the CDR3 is TGTGCCAGCCGGGACTTCAGAGATGAAGCTTTCTTT. Full variable domain (rest looked up from reference TRBV28 and TRBJ1-1): DVKVTQSSRYLVKRTGEKVFLECVQDMDHENMFWYRQDPGLGLRLIYFSYDVKMKEKGDIPEGYSVSREKKERFSLILESASTNQTSMYLCASRDFRDEAFFGQGTRLTVV.

The chain links TRBV11-2 to TRBJ2-1; 8 positions agree with TRBD2. The CDR3 has 16 residues. The germline V gene encodes CDR1 SGHAT and CDR2 FQNNGV. V gave up 3 bases and J gave up 6 bases; unmatched junction bases: 10. This CDR3 is CASSFTVSGRFNEQFF. In DNA, the CDR3 is TGTGCCAGCAGCTTTACGGTAAGCGGGAGATTCAATGAGCAGTTCTTC.